This TCR beta chain was sequenced for a study of T cells in Graves' hyperthyroidism and ophthalmopathy. The source material, RNA transcripts, was used to amplify TCR beta CDR3 regions. First-round RT-PCR with HTBI primers amplified the TCR CDR3 region. TCRdb analysed the multiplex PCR reads with MiXCR anew, one entry per CDR3 protein. The data show 690,000 or so distinct CDR3 sequences, under 20% seen once. The study excluded patients with uncontrolled infection, other autoimmune disease, pregnancy or lactation. Clinical symptoms, serum thyroxine, TRAb, thyroid ultrasound and orbital computed tomography informed diagnoses. Trimming took off 1 base at V and 0 bases at J, with 10 bases between the two ends. CDR3 length: 15 residues. Germline V lookup: CDR1 DFQATT, CDR2 SNEGSKA (reference sequence). About this clonotype itself: Its antigen is undetermined.

Notes on the study in general: The authors' 13 V-J model separated ophthalmopathy from stable hyperthyroidism. For ophthalmopathy, model prediction preceded onset by a median approximately 6 months.

This clonotype was obtained from a woman aged 45-60 years with Graves' hyperthyroidism that later progressed to Graves' ophthalmopathy. The sample consisted of blood. The chain joins TRBV20-1 to TRBJ1-5; possible D gene TRBD1, 6 bases. The CDR3 coding sequence is TGCAGTGCTAGAGGTGGACAGTATAGCAATCAGCCCCAGCATTTT. Its translation is CSARGGQYSNQPQHF.